Described below is a single T cell receptor (beta chain) sequence and its context. The sample comes from a study of blood T cell repertoires in COVID-19. The length of the CDR3 is 14 residues. The germline V and J ends were trimmed by 4 bases and 4 bases, with 15 bases remaining between them. In germline, CDR1 is SGHNT, CDR2 YYREEE (reference sequence). The table came from immunoSEQ multiplex PCR; TCRdb's copy has only in-frame clones and leaves some out. The sample has a few hundred thousand clones; approximately 83% are singletons. Input material: PBMCs or T cells enriched from blood (not recorded which). The chain uses TRBV5-4 and TRBJ2-7; tentatively, D is TRBD2 (5 bases). The sequence was obtained from a woman aged 40 to 55 with acute COVID-19. The CDR3 DNA is TGTGCCAGCAGCCCCGAGGGCGCCGGATACGAGCAGTACTTC. Its protein product is CASSPEGAGYEQYF.